This T cell receptor (beta chain) was profiled in a study of blood T cell repertoires in COVID-19. Looking at the study overall: The United States, Italy and Spain were the sources of the acute and convalescent COVID-19 samples. T cells, B-cell-depleted T cells, or PBMCs supplied cDNA or gDNA.

The V segment lost 3 bases and the J segment 5 bases; nucleotides outside the gene matches: 5. Germline V gene lookup returns CDR1 KGHDR and CDR2 SFDVKD. CDR3 length equals 14 residues. Original handling: Estimation of nucleated cell counts relied on the amplification of reference gene primers. TCRdb keeps only in-frame clones here, not all; method: immunoSEQ multiplex PCR. V, J and clone size are those of that table, while D and trimming were read from the DNA. In the table there are fewer than 80,000 clones, approximately 90% of which are singletons. Sequencing was done on a sample of peripheral blood. The V call is TRBV24-1, the J call TRBJ2-5, with 7 bases fitting TRBD1. This receptor was identified in a human donor in a cohort sampled during active COVID-19. The CDR3 nucleotides are TGTGCCACCAGTGATACCACAGGGGAGGAGACCCAGTACTTC. Residues: CATSDTTGEETQYF.